What follows are 19 T cell receptor beta chains derived from one specimen sequenced in a study of Ad26.COV2.S vaccination and SARS-CoV-2 variants. Treatment given: some 19 received Ad26.COV2.S at low or high dose, single or two shots; 5 received placebo; per-sample allocation not given. At day 63 after the first vaccine or placebo injection, samples were drawn. The repertoire was sequenced with immunoSEQ multiplex PCR; TCRdb's copy has only in-frame clones and lacks some. The sample yields about 330,000 clones, 85% to 90% seen once. The source material was peripheral blood, sampled in a trial of Ad26.COV2.S vaccine versus placebo. Every receptor here comes from a person between 18 and 59 years old who received the Ad26.COV2.S COVID-19 vaccine or a placebo.

The chain has TRBV7-3 and TRBJ2-1, with 10 nucleotides matching TRBD1. The CDR3 runs to 16 residues. V trimming: 5 bases; J trimming: 1 base; junction bases outside the gene matches: 5. The germline CDR1 and CDR2 sequences are SGHTA and FQGTGA. The CDR3 DNA reads TGTGCCAGCAGCCAGACAGGGGGCGCTTCCTACAATGAGCAGTTCTTC. It encodes CASSQTGGASYNEQFF.

In this sample, this clone turned up a few times. The chain combines TRBV6-2 or TRBV6-3 with TRBJ2-1; TRBD2 agrees at 9 bases. The V segment lost 4 bases and the J segment 6 bases; nucleotides outside the gene matches: 7. There are 15 residues in the CDR3. The germline V gene encodes CDR1 MNHEY and CDR2 SVGEGT. This chain's CDR3 is CASSSWREGFNEQFF. DNA for the CDR3: TGTGCCAGCAGTTCGTGGCGGGAGGGCTTCAATGAGCAGTTCTTC.

The chain combines TRBV9 with TRBJ1-1; 10 bases are a match to TRBD1. The CDR3 extends over 14 amino acids. The trim removed 7 bases at V and 5 bases at J, leaving 8 bases unmatched. CDR1 and CDR2 from the germline V gene are SGDLS and YYNGEE. The CDR3 nucleotides read TGTGCCAGCTCTGGCCGGGACAGGGGAACTGAAGCTTTCTTT. It codes for CASSGRDRGTEAFF.

The rearrangement uses TRBV3-1 (or the pseudogene TRBV3-2) and TRBJ1-2; D unresolved. The length of the CDR3 is 14 residues. Germline V gene lookup returns CDR1 LGHDT and CDR2 YNNKEL (reference sequence). With 2 bases removed from V and 8 bases from J, the gap between germline ends came to 15 bases. The CDR3 sequence: CASSQFASVRGYTF. CDR3 DNA: TGTGCCAGCAGCCAATTCGCTTCCGTGAGAGGCTACACCTTC.

CDR3 nucleotide sequence: TGTGCCAGTAGTACCCGGAGTGCAGGGGGGCCCCGTGAAGCTTTCTTT. This gives the protein CASSTRSAGGPREAFF. The V and J genes are TRBV19 and TRBJ1-1, with TRBD1 identical over 7 bases. V lost 4 bases, J lost 7 bases, and 15 bases stayed unmatched. Germline CDR1 reads LNHDA; CDR2 reads SQIVND (reference sequence). The CDR3 has 16 amino acids.

V is TRBV4-3 and J is TRBJ1-3, with no clear D. V dropped 0 bases and J dropped 3 bases, with 9 bases sitting between them. This CDR3 has 15 amino acids. Germline V gives CDR1 LGHNA, CDR2 YSLEER. The CDR3 reads CASSQETTYGNTIYF. The CDR3 coding sequence is TGCGCCAGCAGCCAAGAAACGACATATGGAAACACCATATATTTT.

V is TRBV5-1 and J is TRBJ2-1, with 8 bases fitting TRBD1. Per germline, CDR1 SGHRS and CDR2 YFSETQ. V trimming: 3 bases; J trimming: 5 bases; junction bases outside the gene matches: 1. CDR3 length equals 13 residues. The CDR3 loop reads CASSSTGDNEQFF. The CDR3, as DNA: TGCGCCAGCAGCTCGACAGGGGACAATGAGCAGTTCTTC.

The chain uses TRBV2 and TRBJ2-2; 8 nucleotides line up with TRBD2. Germline V gene lookup returns CDR1 SNHLY and CDR2 FYNNEI. V lost 5 bases and J lost 5; bases outside the gene matches: 7. The CDR3 covers 15 residues. The CDR3 DNA is TGTGCCAGCAGTCGGGGCCCGGGGGGGACCGGGGAGCTGTTTTTT. It specifies CASSRGPGGTGELFF.

The J gene is TRBJ2-7, the V gene TRBV30; no reliable D call. CDR1 and CDR2 (germline): GTSNPN, SVGIG (reference sequence). Trimming took 0 bases from V and 2 from J, leaving 8 bases between them. The CDR3 contains 13 residues. The CDR3 DNA reads as TGTGCCTGGAGTGTCCTCATCCCCTACGAGCAGTACGTC. Residues: CAWSVLIPYEQYV.

This chain connects TRBV9 to TRBJ1-1; D uncertain. Germline loops: CDR1 SGDLS, CDR2 YYNGEE. The CDR3 loop spans 14 amino acids. V lost 1 base and J 0 bases, leaving 7 bases between the germline ends. The CDR3 DNA reads TGTGCCAGCAGCGTACGCCCGTTGAACACTGAAGCTTTCTTT. Its translation is CASSVRPLNTEAFF.

The V gene is TRBV18, the J gene TRBJ2-2; perhaps TRBD2 as D (6 bases). The CDR3 totals 14 residues. Germline CDR1 KGHSH, CDR2 LQKENI. Trimming took off 8 bases at V and 1 base at J, with 11 bases between the two ends. The CDR3 loop is CASPGGVNTGELFF. DNA of the CDR3: TGTGCCAGCCCCGGAGGGGTGAACACCGGGGAGCTGTTTTTT.

This chain joins TRBV6-5 and TRBJ1-2; TRBD1 aligns across 9 bases. CDR1 and CDR2 (germline): MNHEY, SVGAGI. The CDR3 extends over 13 amino acids. With V trimmed by 5 bases and J by 4 bases, 2 bases remained unmatched. Here the CDR3 reads CASSPDRGYGYTF. The CDR3 DNA reads TGTGCCAGCAGTCCGGACAGGGGCTATGGCTACACCTTC.

V is TRBV5-4 and J is TRBJ1-1; 10 bases are a match to TRBD1. Germline V gene lookup returns CDR1 SGHNT and CDR2 YYREEE (reference sequence). The CDR3 consists of 16 residues. The V gene end was trimmed by 2 bases and the J gene end by 4 bases; junction bases not matched to a gene: 8. CDR3 loop: CASSLPGQGSVTEAFF. Written as DNA, the CDR3 is TGTGCCAGCAGCTTACCGGGACAGGGGTCGGTCACTGAAGCTTTCTTT.

The V call is TRBV11-3, the J call TRBJ2-3; 8 nucleotides agree with TRBD1. J was trimmed by 4 bases and V by 3 bases; bases with no gene match: 6. This CDR3 region has 15 residues. CDR1 and CDR2 (germline): SGHNT, YENEEA. The DNA of the CDR3 is TGTGCCAGCAGCTTGTTGACAGGGGCGGCAGATACGCAGTATTTT. As protein: CASSLLTGAADTQYF.

This CDR3 is CASSPGTSGTKFF. In DNA form, the CDR3 reads TGTGCCAGCAGCCCCGGGACTAGCGGGACCAAGTTCTTC. The chain joins TRBV11-3 to TRBJ2-1; 13 positions agree with TRBD2. The CDR3 covers 13 residues. Unmatched junction bases numbered 6, after V lost 5 bases and J lost 14 bases. CDR1 is SGHNT, CDR2 YENEEA, per germline.

The genes are TRBV18 and TRBJ2-1; 7 bases are shared with TRBD2. Germline V gene lookup returns CDR1 KGHSH and CDR2 LQKENI. V lost 0 bases and J lost 4; bases outside the gene matches: 6. The CDR3 contains 16 residues. CDR3 in amino acids: CASSPPASGAYNEQFF. CDR3 coding DNA: TGTGCCAGCTCACCACCGGCTAGCGGAGCTTACAATGAGCAGTTCTTC.

The V and J genes are TRBV28 and TRBJ2-2; D is perhaps TRBD1 (6 bases). Germline-derived CDR1 and CDR2 are MDHEN and SYDVKM. The CDR3 consists of 15 residues. V was clipped by 8 bases and J by 2 bases, with 15 bases between them. CDR3 protein: CASLGGHTNTGELFF. As DNA, the CDR3 is TGTGCCAGCCTAGGGGGACATACAAACACCGGGGAGCTGTTTTTT.

V gene TRBV13 combines with J gene TRBJ2-7; weak D call: TRBD1 (6 bases). Trimming left V 7 bases short and J 1 base short, with 14 bases between. CDR1 PRHDT and CDR2 FYEKMQ come from the germline V gene (reference sequence). The CDR3 consists of 14 residues. In DNA, the CDR3 is TGTGCCAGCACCCACCGGGACAATTCCTACGAGCAGTACTTC. This codes for CASTHRDNSYEQYF.

The V call is TRBV6-5, the J call TRBJ2-5, with a possible D match to TRBD1 (5 bases). CDR3 length equals 12 residues. The V gene's germline CDR1 is MNHEY and CDR2 SVGAGI. Deletions cut 6 bases from V and 6 bases from J, with 11 bases between. CDR3 bases: TGTGCCAGCAGCCGCACAGGTCAGACCCAGTACTTC. This translates into CASSRTGQTQYF.